This TCR beta chain is from a study of T cell changes during pregnancy in multiple sclerosis. The protocol was immunoSEQ multiplex PCR, while the TCRdb copy is restricted to in-frame clones and leaves out a portion. The profile covers about 32,000 clones, with roughly nine tenths appearing a single time and 0.7% to 0.85% taken by the ten largest. Note on this clone: One end of the junction does not line up with germline, which may come from a read error.

The germline V gene encodes CDR1 SNHLY and CDR2 FYNNEI. The CDR3 totals 13 residues. The clonotype comes from a female donor in good health, enrolled as a control in a pregnancy study. The specimen comprised CD4+ T cells from peripheral blood mononuclear cells, sampled after pregnancy. The V gene is TRBV2, the J gene TRBJ2-5; the match to TRBD1 covers 7 bases. The DNA for the CDR3 is TGTGCCGGCAGACAGGGCGGAGGAGAGACCCAGTACTTC. As protein: CAGRQGGGETQYF. Full variable domain (remainder filled in from reference TRBV2 and TRBJ2-5): EPEVTQTPSHQVTQMGQEVILRCVPISNHLYFYWYRQILGQKVEFLVSFYNNEISEKSEIFDDQFSVERPDGSNFTLKIRSTKLEDSAMYFCAGRQGGGETQYFGPGTRLLVL.